Sequencing of this T cell receptor (beta chain) was carried out in a study of blood T cell repertoires in COVID-19. On the study more broadly: The United States, Italy and Spain supplied acute and convalescent COVID-19 samples. Sample material is recorded as cDNA or gDNA derived from T cells, B-cell-depleted T cells, or PBMCs.

Per the authors' pipeline: Scientists estimated how many nucleated cells there were by amplifying reference gene primers. Measured with immunoSEQ multiplex PCR; TCRdb has only the in-frame clones, and not every one. Clone size and the V and J calls come from that table; the DNA yielded D and trimming. The data hold fewer than 350,000 clones, with 88% observed a single time. Germline V gene lookup returns CDR1 LNHDA and CDR2 SQIVND (reference sequence). Trimming removed 5 bases from V and 2 bases from J; junction bases left unmatched: 6. The CDR3 is 15 residues long. The source material was peripheral blood. The rearrangement links TRBV19 to TRBJ1-2, with 9 positions matching TRBD1. The sequence was collected from a man between 18 and 29 years old with active or convalescent COVID-19. The CDR3 is CASSVSGTGNYGYTF. CDR3 coding DNA: TGTGCCAGTAGTGTGTCCGGGACAGGGAACTATGGCTACACCTTC.